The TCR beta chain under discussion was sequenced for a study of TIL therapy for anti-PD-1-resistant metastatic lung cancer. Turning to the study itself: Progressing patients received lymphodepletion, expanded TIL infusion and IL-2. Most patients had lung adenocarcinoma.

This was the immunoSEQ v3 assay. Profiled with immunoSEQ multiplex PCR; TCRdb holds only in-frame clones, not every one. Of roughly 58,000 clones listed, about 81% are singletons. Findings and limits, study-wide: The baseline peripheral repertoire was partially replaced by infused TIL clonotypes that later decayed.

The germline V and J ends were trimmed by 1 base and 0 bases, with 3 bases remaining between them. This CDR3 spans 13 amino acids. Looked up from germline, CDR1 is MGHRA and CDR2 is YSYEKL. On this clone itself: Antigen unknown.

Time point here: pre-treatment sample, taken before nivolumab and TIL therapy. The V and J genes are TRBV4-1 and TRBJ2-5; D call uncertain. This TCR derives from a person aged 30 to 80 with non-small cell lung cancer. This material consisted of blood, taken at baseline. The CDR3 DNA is TGCGCCAGCAGCCAAGGGTACCAAGAGACCCAGTACTTC. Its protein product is CASSQGYQETQYF.